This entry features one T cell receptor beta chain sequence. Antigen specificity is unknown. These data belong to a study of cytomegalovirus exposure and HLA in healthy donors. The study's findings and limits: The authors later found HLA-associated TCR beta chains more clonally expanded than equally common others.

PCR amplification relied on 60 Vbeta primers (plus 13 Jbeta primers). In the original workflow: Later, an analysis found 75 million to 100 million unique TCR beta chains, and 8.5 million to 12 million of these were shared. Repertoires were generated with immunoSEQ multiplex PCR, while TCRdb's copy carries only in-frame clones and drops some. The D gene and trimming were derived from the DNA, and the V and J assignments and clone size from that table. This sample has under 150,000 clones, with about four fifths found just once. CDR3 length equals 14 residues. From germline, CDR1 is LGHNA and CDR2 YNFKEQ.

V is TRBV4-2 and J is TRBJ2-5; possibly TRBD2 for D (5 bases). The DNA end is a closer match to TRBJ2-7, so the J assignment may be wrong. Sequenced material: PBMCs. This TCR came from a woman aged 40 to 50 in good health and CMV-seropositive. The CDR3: CASSHLASGYEQYF. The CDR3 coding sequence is TGTGCCAGCAGCCACTTGGCTTCGGGGTACGAGCAGTACTTC.